One sample yielded the 17 T cell receptor beta chains listed below, sequenced in a study of T cells in Graves' hyperthyroidism and ophthalmopathy. Template material for amplifying TCR beta CDR3 regions consisted of RNA transcripts. The TCR CDR3 first-round RT-PCR relied on the HTBI primer set. MiXCR was run by TCRdb on the multiplex PCR reads, yielding one entry per CDR3 protein. This table has hundreds of thousands of distinct CDR3 sequences, roughly a sixth appearing once. Specimen: blood. These receptors all stem from a woman between 50 and 59 years old with Graves' hyperthyroidism that later progressed to Graves' ophthalmopathy.

This rearrangement joins TRBV4-1 to TRBJ2-7; D uncertain. The CDR3 is made up of 16 amino acids. Germline V CDR1 and CDR2: MGHRA, YSYEKL. The V gene lost 0 bases and the J gene lost 3 bases, with 15 bases spanning the gap. The CDR3 here is CASSQDWVPAGYEQYF. CDR3 in DNA: TGCGCCAGCAGCCAAGATTGGGTTCCAGCCGGCTACGAGCAGTACTTC.

This clonotype was detected only a few times. The DNA of the CDR3 is TGTGCCACCGTCCGTGCGGGAAGCTCCTACAATGAGCAGTTCTTC. Protein sequence: CATVRAGSSYNEQFF. The genes are TRBV2 and TRBJ2-1; possible D gene TRBD2, 6 bases. Deletions cut 10 bases from V and 0 bases from J, with 16 bases between. The CDR3 is 15 residues long. Germline V CDR1 and CDR2: SNHLY, FYNNEI.

In regard to this clonotype: The junction and the germline gene differ at one end; a read error may be behind it. V and J are TRBV6-5 and TRBJ1-2, with D perhaps TRBD1 (5 bases). Per the germline V gene, CDR1 is MNHEY and CDR2 is SVGAGI. The length of the CDR3 is 18 residues. Written as DNA, the CDR3 is TGTGCCAGCAGTTACTCGAGCCAACGGGGGGAAGGGAACTATGGCTGCACCTTC. The encoded protein is CASSYSSQRGEGNYGCTF.

This clonotype was observed a handful of times. This chain uses TRBV5-1 with TRBJ2-3, with TRBD2 identical over 9 bases. V lost 3 bases, J lost 2 bases, and 10 bases stayed unmatched. Per the germline V gene, CDR1 is SGHRS and CDR2 is YFSETQ. The CDR3 is 17 amino acids. The CDR3: CASSSSGGGAYTDTQYF. The DNA for the CDR3 is TGCGCCAGCAGCTCCTCGGGCGGGGGGGCATACACAGATACGCAGTATTTT.

This clonotype was picked up many times. Being one base from a much bigger clone, this may be a read error. The chain recombines TRBV20-1 with TRBJ2-1; the D is unclear. The CDR3 length is 13 residues. The germline gives CDR1 DFQATT, CDR2 SNEGSKA (reference sequence). CDR3 region: CSASGQIRNEQSF. The DNA of the CDR3 is TGCAGTGCTAGTGGGCAGATACGCAATGAGCAGTCCTTC.

This clonotype was seen many times. V and J are TRBV12-3 or TRBV12-4 and TRBJ2-2; D is unclear. V lost 5 bases, J lost 6 bases, and 7 bases lay in between. The CDR3 is 12 amino acids. The CDR3, as DNA: TGTGCCAGCAGTCTTGGAGCCGGGGAGCTGTTTTTT. Translation gives CASSLGAGELFF.

V and J are TRBV18 and TRBJ1-6, with D possibly being TRBD1 (5 bases). The CDR3 covers 18 residues. V dropped 2 bases and J dropped 0 bases, with 14 bases sitting between them. Germline CDR1 and CDR2: KGHSH and LQKENI. The CDR3 coding sequence is TGTGCCAGCTCACCAACAGCGGGGCGGAGCTCCTATAATTCACCCCTCCACTTT. This encodes CASSPTAGRSSYNSPLHF.

This clonotype was counted many times. This chain connects TRBV14 to TRBJ2-1; TRBD1 is a possible D gene (5 bases). CDR1 is SGHDN and CDR2 is FVKESK in the germline V gene. This CDR3 is 13 amino acids long. The ends were cut back, 0 bases at V and 9 bases at J, with 9 bases in the middle. For the CDR3, the DNA is TGTGCCAGCAGCCAAGACCCCAGGGCTGAGCAGTTCTTC. Protein product: CASSQDPRAEQFF.

V and J are TRBV12-3 or TRBV12-4 and TRBJ2-3; a possible D gene is TRBD2 (6 bases). CDR3 length: 15 residues. Trimming pared 5 bases from V and 1 base from J, leaving 13 bases between. The CDR3 coding sequence is TGTGCCAGCAGTGACGGGGGATTGGGCACAGATACGCAGTATTTT. Translating gives CASSDGGLGTDTQYF.

This clonotype was observed at least ten times. This chain uses TRBV3-1 with TRBJ1-5, with D perhaps TRBD1 (6 bases). CDR1 LGHDT and CDR2 YNNKEL come from the germline V gene (reference sequence). The CDR3 is 16 amino acids. V gave up 0 bases and J gave up 6 bases, with 15 bases separating them. The CDR3 here is CASSQDYSGAVQPQHF. The DNA for the CDR3 is TGTGCCAGCAGCCAAGATTATTCAGGGGCTGTTCAGCCCCAGCATTTT.

This rearrangement joins TRBV15 to TRBJ1-1; the D gene is possibly TRBD1 (5 bases). V gave up 8 bases and J gave up 1 base, with 11 bases separating them. Looked up from germline, CDR1 is LNHNV and CDR2 is YYDKDF (reference sequence). The CDR3 length is 13 residues. The CDR3 protein is CATGADTNTEAFF. The CDR3 region has the DNA TGTGCCACCGGGGCGGATACGAACACTGAAGCTTTCTTT.

This clonotype has only a few counts. The chain joins TRBV6-1 to TRBJ2-3; 9 nucleotides align to TRBD2. The V gene end was trimmed by 7 bases and the J gene end by 6 bases; junction bases not matched to a gene: 5. CDR3 length: 13 residues. CDR1 and CDR2 from the germline V gene are MNHNS and SASEGT. This chain's CDR3 is CASKRGARDTQYF. The CDR3 region has the DNA TGTGCCAGCAAGCGGGGGGCAAGGGATACGCAGTATTTT.

The chain employs TRBV3-1 and TRBJ1-6, with D tentatively TRBD1 (6 bases). Germline V CDR1 and CDR2: LGHDT, YNNKEL (reference sequence). The CDR3 runs 13 residues. The V and J ends lost 7 bases and 11 bases respectively, with 15 bases between them. The CDR3 nucleotides are TGTGCCAGCACGTCCCAGGGGACTACACCCCTCCACTTT. Its protein is CASTSQGTTPLHF.

The chain uses TRBV27 and TRBJ1-2; 7 bases agree with TRBD1. The CDR3 contains 14 residues. CDR1 MNHEY and CDR2 SMNVEV come from the germline V gene (reference sequence). J lost 2 bases, V lost 4 bases, and 4 bases had no gene match. As DNA, the CDR3 is TGTGCCAGCAGTTCGACAGGGCTCAACTATGGCTACACCTTC. It specifies CASSSTGLNYGYTF.

As concerns this clonotype: At one boundary the junction diverges from the germline segment, which might be a read error. This sequence joins TRBV5-5 and TRBJ1-6; no reliable D call. Germline loops: CDR1 SGHKS, CDR2 YYEKEE (reference sequence). The CDR3 loop spans 15 amino acids. CDR3 protein: CAGSLANPYNSPLHF. The CDR3 bases are TGTGCCGGCAGCTTGGCGAATCCCTATAATTCACCCCTCCACTTT.

CDR3 nucleotides: TGTGCCAGCAGCTTAGCGATGACTACTAACTATGGCTACACCTTC. Protein: CASSLAMTTNYGYTF. This chain connects TRBV7-9 to TRBJ1-2; D gene unclear. V was shortened by 0 bases and J by 0 bases, with 8 bases between the two germline ends. The germline V gene encodes CDR1 SEHNR and CDR2 FQNEAQ (reference sequence). CDR3 length equals 15 residues.

V usage is TRBV15 and J usage is TRBJ2-2, with D perhaps TRBD1 (6 bases). The CDR3 is 15 residues long. Germline CDR1 LNHNV, CDR2 YYDKDF (reference sequence). Trimming cost V 4 bases and J 1 base, with 10 bases left between them. The CDR3 nucleotides read TGTGCCACCAGCAATCGACAGGAGAACACCGGGGAGCTGTTTTTT. This gives the protein CATSNRQENTGELFF. The whole variable domain, remainder taken from reference TRBV15 and TRBJ2-2, is DAMVIQNPRYQVTQFGKPVTLSCSQTLNHNVMYWYQQKSSQAPKLLFHYYDKDFNNEADTPDNFQSRRPNTSFCFLDIRSPGLGDTAMYLCATSNRQENTGELFFGEGSRLTVL.